The 7 T cell receptor beta chains below were found in one sample sequenced in a study of cytomegalovirus exposure and HLA in healthy donors (TCRdb year 2017). Receptors were amplified or captured by the immunoSEQ multiplex PCR assay. A mixture of 60 forward primers for TCR Vbeta segments and 13 reverse primers for TCR Jbeta segments was used in the multiplex PCR. Imported from immuneACCESS, the table was reduced by TCRdb to in-frame sequences with V and J called. These copies leave out some clones; in studies compared against another copy, an unresolved V gene accounts for under half, and the cause of the remainder is not known. The sample table holds roughly 180,000 clones, of which around 80% were seen once. About 0.8% of the sample lies in the top ten. The specimen sequenced was PBMCs. These receptors were taken from a woman aged 18-35 years in good health and CMV-seronegative.

The chain employs TRBV10-1 and TRBJ1-2, with D possibly TRBD1 on 6 matching bases. Germline lookup yields CDR1 WNHNN and CDR2 SYGVQD (reference sequence). V shed 1 base and J shed 2 bases, with 8 bases lying between them. This CDR3 contains 14 residues. CDR3 sequence reads: CASSEFDRNYGYTF. The CDR3, as DNA: TGCGCCAGCAGTGAGTTTGACAGGAACTATGGCTACACCTTC.

The chain is built from TRBV5-1 and TRBJ2-2; TRBD2 is a possible D gene (5 bases). The length of the CDR3 is 15 residues. The V end lost 5 bases, the J end lost 3 bases, and 14 bases lay between the germline ends. The germline V gene encodes CDR1 SGHRS and CDR2 YFSETQ. The CDR3 reads CASSLRERDTGELFF. CDR3 DNA: TGCGCCAGCAGTCTCCGGGAACGGGACACCGGGGAGCTGTTTTTT.

The V and J genes are TRBV5-6 and TRBJ1-5; the match to TRBD1 covers 8 bases. Germline lookup yields CDR1 SGHDT and CDR2 YYEEEE. With V trimmed by 0 bases and J by 7 bases, 9 bases remained unmatched. CDR3 length: 16 residues. The CDR3 DNA sequence: TGTGCCAGCAGCTTGGGTTCAGGGGGCGTGAAACAGCCCCAGCATTTT. Protein sequence: CASSLGSGGVKQPQHF.

The chain employs TRBV5-1 and TRBJ2-2; maybe TRBD1 (6 bases). Between the trimmed V and J ends, which lost 0 bases and 6 bases, there was a span of 12 bases. Looked up from germline, CDR1 is SGHRS and CDR2 is YFSETQ. The CDR3 runs 15 residues. CDR3 DNA: TGCGCCAGCAGCTTGGACTGGACAGTCCCCGGGGAGCTGTTTTTT. Its protein product is CASSLDWTVPGELFF.

The rearrangement links TRBV28 to TRBJ1-5; D perhaps matches TRBD1 (6 bases). Germline values: CDR1 MDHEN, CDR2 SYDVKM. V was trimmed by 6 bases and J by 6 bases, leaving 9 bases between them. This CDR3 spans 12 amino acids. The CDR3 DNA is TGTGCCAGCAGCGCAGGGGTTCAGCCCCAGCATTTT. Translation: CASSAGVQPQHF.

Of note for this clone: The same CDR3 also results from other DNA sequences found in this sample. The chain joins TRBV5-4 to TRBJ2-3; 11 positions agree with TRBD2. With 1 base clipped from V and 1 base from J, the junction kept 8 bases outside the gene matches. The CDR3 spans 18 residues. Germline V gene data show CDR1 as SGHNT and CDR2 as YYREEE (reference sequence). CDR3 DNA: TGTGCCAGCAGCTTGAAAATCCTAGCGGGAGGCGGCACAGATACGCAGTATTTT. Amino acids: CASSLKILAGGGTDTQYF. The full variable domain, its missing parts supplied by reference TRBV5-4 and TRBJ2-3, is ETGVTQSPTHLIKTRGQQVTLRCSSQSGHNTVSWYQQALGQGPQFIFQYYREEENGRGNFPPRFSGLQFPNYSSELNVNALELDDSALYLCASSLKILAGGGTDTQYFGPGTRLTVL.

This clone was observed once. This chain uses TRBV2 with TRBJ2-1; 10 nucleotides match TRBD2. This CDR3 has 17 amino acids. Germline CDR1 reads SNHLY; CDR2 reads FYNNEI. V trimming: 1 base; J trimming: 6 bases; junction bases outside the gene matches: 9. The chain's CDR3 is CASSEEGAGGPGNEQFF. The CDR3 bases are TGTGCCAGCAGTGAAGAGGGAGCGGGAGGGCCGGGCAATGAGCAGTTCTTC.